This T cell receptor (beta chain) is drawn from a study of blood T cell repertoires in COVID-19. The authors' processing: Counts of nucleated cells, estimated from reference gene primer amplification, were obtained. The assay was immunoSEQ multiplex PCR, and TCRdb's table has in-frame clones only and misses some. That table furnishes V, J and clone size, whereas the DNA furnished D and trimming. The sample contains about 670,000 clones, over 80% of which appear only once. Germline lookup yields CDR1 KGHSH and CDR2 LQKENI. The CDR3 length is 18 residues. With 2 bases clipped from V and 5 bases from J, the junction kept 15 bases outside the gene matches.

This chain uses TRBV18 with TRBJ2-3; 8 positions match TRBD2. Sequencing was performed on peripheral blood. The receptor was isolated from a woman aged 18-35 years with acute or convalescent COVID-19. The CDR3 is CASSPWERGPTGGDTQYF. The CDR3 bases are TGTGCCAGCTCACCATGGGAGCGGGGGCCCACTGGGGGAGATACGCAGTATTTT.